The TCR beta chain described here comes from a study of blood T cell repertoires in COVID-19. Overall study context: Italy, Spain and the United States were the sources of the convalescent and acute COVID-19 samples. The analysed material was cDNA or gDNA that came from T cells, B-cell-depleted T cells, or PBMCs.

In the original workflow: Amplification with reference gene primers provided the estimates of nucleated cell counts. Assay: immunoSEQ multiplex PCR; the TCRdb copy retains only in-frame clones and omits some. That table gives V, J and clone size, and the DNA gave D and trimming. The data show roughly 32,000 clones, with roughly 77% seen just once and roughly 14% held by the top ten. This clone was counted a few times. The V gene's germline CDR1 is MDHEN and CDR2 SYDVKM. V lost 2 bases to trimming and J lost 0 bases, with 10 bases between them. The CDR3 is 15 amino acids. The receptor was derived from a man of 80 years or more with active or convalescent COVID-19. The sample was peripheral blood. This rearrangement joins TRBV28 to TRBJ1-2; possible D gene TRBD1, 5 bases. CDR3 DNA sequence: TGTGCCAGCAGTTTACCGACAGTCACTAACTATGGCTACACCTTC. This sequence encodes CASSLPTVTNYGYTF.